This entry concerns a single T cell receptor beta chain. The germline V gene has CDR1 MGHDK and CDR2 SYGVNS. The CDR3 contains 15 residues. The germline V and J ends were trimmed by 2 bases and 4 bases, with 14 bases remaining between them. Focal radiation with ipilimumab CTLA-4 blockade was given to patients with chemo-refractory metastatic non-small-cell lung cancer. Generated by immunoSEQ multiplex PCR, the TCRdb table keeps only in-frame clones and is missing some. The sample includes 78,000 or so clones, approximately 86% of them seen just once. These data belong to a study of radiotherapy plus CTLA-4 blockade in lung cancer. Across the study: Objective responses emerged in 15% to 20% of patients, and over 30% attained disease control.

This receptor was identified in a human donor with non-small cell lung cancer who had stable disease on radiotherapy plus ipilimumab. The rearrangement links TRBV25-1 to TRBJ1-2; D perhaps matches TRBD1 (6 bases). Sample: peripheral blood, taken from a patient treated with radiotherapy plus ipilimumab. CDR3 nucleotide sequence: TGTGCCAGCAGTGAAGAGGGACACCTTGGCTATGGCTACACCTTC. Translation: CASSEEGHLGYGYTF.